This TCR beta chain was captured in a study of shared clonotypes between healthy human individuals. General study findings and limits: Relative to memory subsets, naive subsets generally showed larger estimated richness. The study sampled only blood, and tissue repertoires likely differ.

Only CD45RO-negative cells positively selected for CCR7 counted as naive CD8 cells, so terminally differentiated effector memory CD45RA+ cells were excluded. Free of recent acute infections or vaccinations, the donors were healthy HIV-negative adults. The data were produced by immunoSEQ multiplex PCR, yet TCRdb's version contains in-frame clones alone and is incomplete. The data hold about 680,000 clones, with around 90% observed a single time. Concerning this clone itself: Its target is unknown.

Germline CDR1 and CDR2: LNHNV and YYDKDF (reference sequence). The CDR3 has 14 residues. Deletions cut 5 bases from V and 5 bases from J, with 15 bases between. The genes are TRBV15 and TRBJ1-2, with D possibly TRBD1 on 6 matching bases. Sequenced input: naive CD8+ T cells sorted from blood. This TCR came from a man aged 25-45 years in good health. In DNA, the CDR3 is TGTGCCACCAGCCGGGGGGCAGGGGCTTATGGCTACACCTTC. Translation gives CATSRGAGAYGYTF.